Presented here are 24 T cell receptor beta chains from one specimen sequenced in a study of blood T cell repertoires in COVID-19. The repertoire was sequenced with immunoSEQ multiplex PCR; TCRdb's copy has only in-frame clones and lacks some. The data hold about 30,000 clones, with 84% observed a single time. The sequenced sample was peripheral blood. These receptors were collected from a human donor in a cohort sampled during active COVID-19.

This clone showed up just once. The chain is built from TRBV3-1 (or the pseudogene TRBV3-2) and TRBJ2-2; D gene uncertain. The V end was cut by 4 bases, the J end by 5 bases, with 11 bases between. Germline values: CDR1 LGHDT, CDR2 YNNKEL (reference sequence). The CDR3 is 14 residues long. The CDR3 sequence is CASSRVSQTGELFF. CDR3 nucleotide sequence: TGTGCCAGCAGCCGAGTGTCGCAAACCGGGGAGCTGTTTTTT.

The CDR3: CSVEASSYEQYF. The CDR3 region has the DNA TGCAGCGTTGAAGCCAGTTCCTACGAGCAGTACTTC. The chain links TRBV29-1 to TRBJ2-7; no definite D call. CDR3 length equals 12 residues. V lost 1 base to trimming and J lost 1 base, with 5 bases between them. The germline gives CDR1 SQVTM, CDR2 ANQGSEA.

V usage is TRBV4-1 and J usage is TRBJ1-4; 8 bases fit TRBD1. The V gene end was trimmed by 4 bases and the J gene end by 5 bases; junction bases not matched to a gene: 9. Germline CDR1 MGHRA, CDR2 YSYEKL. This CDR3 has 16 amino acids. The CDR3 coding sequence is TGCGCCAGCAGCCCTGTCGGGACAGGCTTAAATGAAAAACTGTTTTTT. It encodes CASSPVGTGLNEKLFF.

The J gene is TRBJ1-1, the V gene TRBV29-1; 9 nucleotides match TRBD1. Germline trimming cut 3 bases from V and 3 bases from J; bases unmatched to any gene: 2. Germline V lookup: CDR1 SQVTM, CDR2 ANQGSEA. The CDR3 runs 13 residues. This chain's CDR3 is CSVDGTGYTEAFF. In nucleotides, the CDR3 is TGCAGCGTTGACGGGACAGGGTACACTGAAGCTTTCTTT.

This clone was seen a single time. The chain carries TRBV5-6 and TRBJ2-2; TRBD2 matches at 8 bases. Germline V gene sequence: CDR1 SGHDT, CDR2 YYEEEE. The CDR3 has 14 residues. V lost 5 bases and J lost 5; bases outside the gene matches: 5. The CDR3 loop is CASSRGGRTGELFF. The CDR3, as DNA: TGTGCCAGCAGTCGGGGGGGCCGTACCGGGGAGCTGTTTTTT.

The chain uses TRBV6-6 and TRBJ1-2, with TRBD1 matching over 10 bases. Germline V gene sequence: CDR1 MNHNY, CDR2 SVGAGI (reference sequence). The CDR3 is 13 residues long. V gave up 6 bases and J gave up 8 bases; unmatched junction bases: 6. The CDR3 protein is CASSSEGQGGYTF. CDR3 bases: TGTGCCAGCAGCTCGGAGGGACAGGGGGGCTACACCTTC.

As DNA, the CDR3 is TGTGCCAGCTCACCTCCCGTCTCGGCGGACACTGAAGCTTTCTTT. Translated: CASSPPVSADTEAFF. This chain uses TRBV18 with TRBJ1-1; D gene unclear. Germline CDR1 KGHSH, CDR2 LQKENI. Trimming took off 3 bases at V and 3 bases at J, with 14 bases between the two ends. This CDR3 comprises 15 residues.

This rearrangement joins TRBV5-1 to TRBJ2-1; D may be TRBD1 (6 bases). The V end lost 7 bases, the J end lost 0 bases, and 14 bases lay between the germline ends. The CDR3 contains 15 residues. Germline CDR1 SGHRS, CDR2 YFSETQ. CDR3 in amino acids: CASGPRGSSYNEQFF. The CDR3 nucleotides are TGCGCCAGCGGGCCGAGGGGGAGCTCCTACAATGAGCAGTTCTTC.

V usage is TRBV6-6 and J usage is TRBJ2-6; unclear D gene. The CDR3 consists of 14 residues. V lost 4 bases and J lost 0, with 4 bases in between. CDR1 and CDR2 from the germline V gene are MNHNY and SVGAGI (reference sequence). CDR3 amino acids: CASSLSSGANVLTF. The CDR3, as DNA: TGTGCCAGCAGTTTGAGCTCTGGGGCCAACGTCCTGACTTTC.

This clone is a singleton in its sample. The chain has TRBV7-6 and TRBJ2-1, with 10 bases lining up with TRBD1. Germline V gene sequence: CDR1 SGHVS, CDR2 FNYEAQ. The CDR3 is made up of 16 amino acids. The J segment lost 6 bases and the V segment lost 7 bases, leaving 12 bases of the junction unmatched. Here the CDR3 reads CASTPAGTGVVNEQFF. Here the CDR3 DNA reads TGTGCCAGCACCCCAGCTGGGACAGGGGTGGTCAATGAGCAGTTCTTC.

The sample holds one count of this clone. The chain joins TRBV12-2 to TRBJ2-1; the table's D call of TRBD2 was not tested on the DNA. TRBV12-2 is shown as a pseudogene. The length of the CDR3 is 20 residues. The CDR3 region is CASRLAGGGLAALAYNEQFF. The CDR3 DNA follows: TGTGCAAGTCGCTTAGCCGGGGGGGGACTAGCGGCTTTGGCCTACAATGAGCAGTTCTTC.

The V gene is TRBV3-1 (or the pseudogene TRBV3-2), the J gene TRBJ2-6, with 10 positions matching TRBD1. The CDR3 is 18 amino acids. Germline V gene sequence: CDR1 LGHDT, CDR2 YNNKEL (reference sequence). Unmatched junction bases numbered 12, after V lost 6 bases and J lost 4 bases. CDR3 coding DNA: TGTGCCAGCAGACGCACTGTGGGGACAGGGGACGGGGCCAACGTCCTGACTTTC. As protein: CASRRTVGTGDGANVLTF.

This chain joins TRBV19 and TRBJ2-2; 9 bases match TRBD1. V lost 5 bases to trimming and J lost 1 base; unmatched junction nucleotides: 2. The CDR3 is 15 amino acids. The germline V gene encodes CDR1 LNHDA and CDR2 SQIVND (reference sequence). The DNA of the CDR3 is TGTGCCAGTAGTCAGGGACAGGGGAACACCGGGGAGCTGTTTTTT. It specifies CASSQGQGNTGELFF. Together with reference TRBV19 and TRBJ2-2, the CDR3 gives the full variable domain: DGGITQSPKYLFRKEGQNVTLSCEQNLNHDAMYWYRQDPGQGLRLIYYSQIVNDFQKGDIAEGYSVSREKKESFPLTVTSAQKNPTAFYLCASSQGQGNTGELFFGEGSRLTVL.

The chain uses TRBV11-2 and TRBJ1-3; 7 positions match TRBD1. Germline-derived CDR1 and CDR2 are SGHAT and FQNNGV. Trimming removed 5 bases from V and 0 bases from J; junction bases left unmatched: 7. The CDR3 contains 16 residues. The CDR3 DNA reads as TGTGCCAGCAGCCCCGTTGGACAGGTCTCTGGAAACACCATATATTTT. This sequence encodes CASSPVGQVSGNTIYF.

This clone was picked up a small number of times. The chain carries TRBV5-5 and TRBJ2-6; a possible D gene is TRBD1 (6 bases). The CDR3 runs 18 residues. The V gene's germline CDR1 is SGHKS and CDR2 YYEKEE (reference sequence). V lost 0 bases and J lost 3, with 16 bases in between. CDR3 nucleotides: TGTGCCAGCAGCTTGGTCTTGTCAGGGGCCTTTGGGGCCAACGTCCTGACTTTC. Its protein product is CASSLVLSGAFGANVLTF.

The rearrangement links TRBV7-9 to TRBJ2-7; the D gene is possibly TRBD2 (6 bases). The CDR3 covers 19 residues. Deletions cut 5 bases from V and 0 bases from J, with 26 bases between. Germline lookup yields CDR1 SEHNR and CDR2 FQNEAQ (reference sequence). CDR3 nucleotides: TGTGCCAGCAGCACGGGACTCGGAGCAATCATAAGGAGCTCCTACGAGCAGTACTTC. It codes for CASSTGLGAIIRSSYEQYF.

This chain connects TRBV11-2 to TRBJ2-1, with 9 bases fitting TRBD1. Germline values: CDR1 SGHAT, CDR2 FQNNGV. V was pared by 6 bases and J by 8 bases, with 11 bases of the junction left unmatched. The CDR3 contains 15 residues. This chain's CDR3 is CASSLRDRVRDEQFF. The CDR3 DNA follows: TGTGCCAGCAGTCTCCGGGACAGGGTTCGCGATGAGCAGTTCTTC.

The V gene is TRBV9, the J gene TRBJ1-2, with unresolved D. Trimming shortened V by 0 bases and J by 3 bases, and 18 bases separated the two germline ends. The germline gives CDR1 SGDLS, CDR2 YYNGEE. This CDR3 contains 17 residues. The CDR3 region is CASSVAPGYQRDYGYTF. CDR3 nucleotide sequence: TGTGCCAGCAGCGTAGCTCCGGGCTATCAGAGGGACTATGGCTACACCTTC.

V is TRBV19 and J is TRBJ1-5; 8 positions agree with TRBD1. J lost 7 bases, V lost 5 bases, and 4 bases had no gene match. The CDR3 loop spans 13 amino acids. Germline-derived CDR1 and CDR2 are LNHDA and SQIVND (reference sequence). CDR3 region: CASSVQGGQPQHF. CDR3 nucleotides: TGTGCCAGTAGTGTACAGGGGGGGCAGCCCCAGCATTTT.

The gene calls are TRBV18 and TRBJ1-2; 7 bases agree with TRBD1. The CDR3 spans 15 residues. Per the germline V gene, CDR1 is KGHSH and CDR2 is LQKENI. V lost 4 bases and J lost 8; bases outside the gene matches: 13. CDR3 region: CASSLKGDRDSGYTF. The CDR3 nucleotides are TGTGCCAGCTCACTGAAAGGTGACAGGGATTCCGGCTACACCTTC.

The gene calls are TRBV6-1 and TRBJ2-7; a weak D match, TRBD2 (5 bases). V was trimmed by 2 bases and J by 2 bases, leaving 10 bases between them. The germline gives CDR1 MNHNS, CDR2 SASEGT. The CDR3 contains 14 residues. The CDR3 loop reads CASSEQPSTYEQYF. The CDR3 DNA is TGTGCCAGCAGTGAACAGCCTAGCACCTACGAGCAGTACTTC.

The chain combines TRBV6-5 with TRBJ1-4; D unresolved. Germline-derived CDR1 and CDR2 are MNHEY and SVGAGI. Trimming cost V 7 bases and J 5 bases, with 8 bases left between them. This CDR3 is 12 amino acids long. The CDR3 is CASTSGNEKLFF. The CDR3 DNA reads TGTGCCAGCACCTCCGGGAATGAAAAACTGTTTTTT.

The rearrangement uses TRBV11-2 and TRBJ1-1, with D possibly matching TRBD1 (6 bases). V was trimmed by 1 base and J by 2 bases, leaving 11 bases between them. The CDR3 runs to 15 residues. The V gene's germline CDR1 is SGHAT and CDR2 FQNNGV. The CDR3 spells CASSLAAGVNTEAFF. In DNA form, the CDR3 reads TGTGCCAGCAGCTTAGCGGCAGGGGTAAACACTGAAGCTTTCTTT.

In its sample, this clone was seen once. The V gene is TRBV5-1, the J gene TRBJ2-4; TRBD1 aligns across 7 bases. The J segment lost 4 bases and the V segment lost 0 bases, leaving 4 bases of the junction unmatched. The germline V gene encodes CDR1 SGHRS and CDR2 YFSETQ. CDR3 length equals 15 residues. The CDR3 coding sequence is TGCGCCAGCAGCTTGGCGGCCAGGGGGAAAAACATTCAGTACTTC. Amino acids: CASSLAARGKNIQYF.